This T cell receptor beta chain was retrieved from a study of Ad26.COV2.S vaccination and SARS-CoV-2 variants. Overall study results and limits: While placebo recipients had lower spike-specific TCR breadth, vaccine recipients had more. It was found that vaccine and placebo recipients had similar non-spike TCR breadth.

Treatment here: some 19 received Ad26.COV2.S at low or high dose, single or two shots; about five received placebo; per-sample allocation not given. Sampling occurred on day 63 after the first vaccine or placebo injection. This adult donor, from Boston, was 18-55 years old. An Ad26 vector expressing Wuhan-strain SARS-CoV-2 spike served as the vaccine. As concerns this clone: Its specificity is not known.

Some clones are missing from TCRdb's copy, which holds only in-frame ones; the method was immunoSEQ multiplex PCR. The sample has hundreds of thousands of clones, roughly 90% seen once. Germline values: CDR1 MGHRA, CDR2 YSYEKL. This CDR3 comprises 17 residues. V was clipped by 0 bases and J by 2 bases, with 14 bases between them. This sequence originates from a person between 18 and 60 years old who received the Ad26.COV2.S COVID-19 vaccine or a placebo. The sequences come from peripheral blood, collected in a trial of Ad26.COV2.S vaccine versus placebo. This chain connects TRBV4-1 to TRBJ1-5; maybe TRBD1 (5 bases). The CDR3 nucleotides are TGCGCCAGCAGCCAAGAACGGGGGGGTCGGGGCAATCAGCCCCAGCATTTT. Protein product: CASSQERGGRGNQPQHF.